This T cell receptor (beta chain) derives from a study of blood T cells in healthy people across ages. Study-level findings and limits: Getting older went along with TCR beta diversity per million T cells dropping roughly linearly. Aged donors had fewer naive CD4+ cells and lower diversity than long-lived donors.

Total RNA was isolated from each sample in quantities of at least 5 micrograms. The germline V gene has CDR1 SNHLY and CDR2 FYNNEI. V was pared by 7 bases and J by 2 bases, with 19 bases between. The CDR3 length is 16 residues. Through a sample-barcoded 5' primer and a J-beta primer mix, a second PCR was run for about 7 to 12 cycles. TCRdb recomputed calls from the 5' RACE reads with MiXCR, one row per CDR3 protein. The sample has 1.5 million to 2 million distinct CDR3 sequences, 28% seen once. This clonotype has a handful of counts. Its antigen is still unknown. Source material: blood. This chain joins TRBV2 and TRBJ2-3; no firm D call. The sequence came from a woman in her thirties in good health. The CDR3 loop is CASTRQDAANTDTQYF. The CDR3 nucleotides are TGTGCCAGCACCAGGCAGGACGCAGCCAACACAGATACGCAGTATTTT.